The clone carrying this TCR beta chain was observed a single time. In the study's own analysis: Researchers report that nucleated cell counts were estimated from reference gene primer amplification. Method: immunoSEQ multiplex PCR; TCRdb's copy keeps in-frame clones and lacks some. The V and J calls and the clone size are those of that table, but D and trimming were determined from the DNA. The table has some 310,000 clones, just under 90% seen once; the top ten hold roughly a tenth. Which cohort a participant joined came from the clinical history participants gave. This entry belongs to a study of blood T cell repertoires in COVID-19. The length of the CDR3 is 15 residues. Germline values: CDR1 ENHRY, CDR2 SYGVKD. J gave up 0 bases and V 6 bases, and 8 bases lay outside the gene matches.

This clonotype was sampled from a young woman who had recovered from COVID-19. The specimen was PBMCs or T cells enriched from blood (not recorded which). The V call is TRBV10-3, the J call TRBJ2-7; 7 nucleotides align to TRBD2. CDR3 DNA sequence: TGTGCCATCAGCGAGGGAGGGGCAAGCTCCTACGAGCAGTACTTC. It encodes CAISEGGASSYEQYF.